A single sample gave rise to the 24 T cell receptor beta chains below, sequenced in a study of blood T cell repertoires in COVID-19. The table came from immunoSEQ multiplex PCR; TCRdb's copy has only in-frame clones and leaves some out. The sample records under 300,000 clones, about four fifths being singletons. Sample: peripheral blood. These receptors originate from an older woman with active or convalescent COVID-19.

This clone was seen just once. This chain links TRBV5-6 with TRBJ1-1; the D is unclear. Trimming took 5 bases from V and 1 from J, leaving 12 bases between them. CDR1 is SGHDT, CDR2 YYEEEE, per germline. This CDR3 spans 14 amino acids. CDR3 DNA: TGTGCCAGCAGTCACCAGATCCGGAACACTGAAGCTTTCTTT. Translated: CASSHQIRNTEAFF.

The J gene is TRBJ1-2, the V gene TRBV19; 10 bases are a match to TRBD1. Trimming took 6 bases from V and 2 from J; bases not matched to a gene: 9. Per germline, CDR1 LNHDA and CDR2 SQIVND (reference sequence). The CDR3 length is 16 residues. CDR3 nucleotides: TGTGCCAGTAGGAGCCCCGCGGGACAGGGGAACTATGGCTACACCTTC. Protein: CASRSPAGQGNYGYTF. Full variable domain (outside the CDR3, taken from reference TRBV19 and TRBJ1-2): DGGITQSPKYLFRKEGQNVTLSCEQNLNHDAMYWYRQDPGQGLRLIYYSQIVNDFQKGDIAEGYSVSREKKESFPLTVTSAQKNPTAFYLCASRSPAGQGNYGYTFGSGTRLTVV.

This sequence joins TRBV18 and TRBJ2-2; D possibly corresponds to TRBD1 (5 bases). V was cut by 2 bases and J by 5 bases, with 12 bases left in between. This CDR3 has 15 residues. The germline V gene has CDR1 KGHSH and CDR2 LQKENI. CDR3 region: CASSPAQGSTGELFF. The CDR3 DNA is TGTGCCAGCTCACCAGCCCAGGGAAGTACCGGGGAGCTGTTTTTT.

This rearrangement joins TRBV12-3 or TRBV12-4 to TRBJ1-2; 10 bases fit TRBD1. After removal of 5 bases from V and 14 bases from J, the junction contained 8 bases not matched to a gene. The CDR3 spans 12 residues. This chain's CDR3 is CASSLTRDRGTF. DNA for the CDR3: TGTGCCAGCAGTCTAACGAGGGACAGGGGAACCTTC.

This chain joins TRBV7-9 and TRBJ1-2; 10 bases line up with TRBD1. The ends lost 5 bases at V and 8 bases at J; junction bases unmatched: 11. This CDR3 comprises 15 residues. The germline V gene has CDR1 SEHNR and CDR2 FQNEAQ (reference sequence). The CDR3 DNA follows: TGTGCCAGCAGCGCAGTAAGACAGGGGGCGGGCGGCTACACCTTC. Its protein product is CASSAVRQGAGGYTF.

The chain joins TRBV15 to TRBJ2-3, with 13 nucleotides matching TRBD2. The CDR3 spans 21 residues. The trim removed 0 bases at V and 0 bases at J, leaving 12 bases unmatched. In germline, CDR1 is LNHNV, CDR2 YYDKDF (reference sequence). Here the CDR3 reads CATSREKTSGGSLSSTDTQYF. CDR3 nucleotide sequence: TGTGCCACCAGCAGAGAGAAGACTAGCGGGGGGTCACTCTCCAGCACAGATACGCAGTATTTT.

V is TRBV3-1 (or the pseudogene TRBV3-2) and J is TRBJ2-7; 7 nucleotides align to TRBD1. The J segment lost 3 bases and the V segment lost 1 base, leaving 9 bases of the junction unmatched. Germline V lookup: CDR1 LGHDT, CDR2 YNNKEL (reference sequence). The CDR3 covers 16 residues. CDR3 DNA: TGTGCCAGCAGCCAAGGTCTACAGGGGAGAAACTACGAGCAGTACTTC. Translation gives CASSQGLQGRNYEQYF.

In DNA, the CDR3 is TGCGCCAGCAGCTGGGGACAGGGAGGCTATGGCTACACCTTC. Translated: CASSWGQGGYGYTF. The chain combines TRBV5-1 with TRBJ1-2, with TRBD1 matching 9 bases. The CDR3 is 14 amino acids. The germline V gene has CDR1 SGHRS and CDR2 YFSETQ. The ends lost 3 bases at V and 4 bases at J; junction bases unmatched: 4.

The J gene is TRBJ1-2, the V gene TRBV7-9; D unresolved. V lost 5 bases, J lost 7 bases, and 11 bases lay in between. In germline, CDR1 is SEHNR, CDR2 FQNEAQ (reference sequence). This CDR3 is built from 12 residues. CDR3 sequence (DNA): TGTGCCAGCAGCCCTATGTTTCCTGGCTACACCTTC. Protein product: CASSPMFPGYTF.

The chain combines TRBV6-2 or TRBV6-3 with TRBJ1-2; 9 bases line up with TRBD1. With 3 bases clipped from V and 12 bases from J, the junction kept 8 bases outside the gene matches. CDR1 and CDR2 (germline): MNHEY, SVGEGT. The CDR3 has 13 amino acids. In DNA, the CDR3 is TGTGCCAGCAGTTATGCCGGGACAGGGAGCCACACCTTC. This sequence encodes CASSYAGTGSHTF.

The V gene is TRBV22-1, the J gene TRBJ2-7; the table gives TRBD1 as D, unverified against the DNA. TRBV22-1 is labeled a pseudogene. CDR3 length: 16 residues. CDR3 sequence: CPGSAPGWGGDYEQYF. In DNA form, the CDR3 reads TGTCCTGGGAGCGCACCCGGATGGGGCGGCGATTACGAGCAGTACTTC.

The CDR3 is CASSPGSSPDTQYF. For the CDR3, the DNA is TGTGCCAGCAGCCCGGGATCCTCCCCGGATACGCAGTATTTT. The J gene is TRBJ2-3, the V gene TRBV14; weak D call: TRBD2 (5 bases). The CDR3 is 14 amino acids. Germline V gene sequence: CDR1 SGHDN, CDR2 FVKESK. The ends were cut back, 4 bases at V and 6 bases at J, with 14 bases in the middle.

This sequence joins TRBV9 and TRBJ2-7; the D is unclear. Trimming took 0 bases from V and 1 from J, leaving 11 bases between them. Germline CDR1 SGDLS, CDR2 YYNGEE. The CDR3 extends over 15 amino acids. This CDR3 is CASSVAWHSSYEQYF. The CDR3 nucleotides are TGTGCCAGCAGCGTAGCGTGGCATTCTTCCTACGAGCAGTACTTC.

The chain combines TRBV7-2 with TRBJ2-1; D ambiguous. The CDR3 runs to 15 residues. V lost 0 bases and J lost 6, with 12 bases in between. Germline assignment: CDR1 SGHTA and CDR2 FQGNSA. The CDR3 bases are TGTGCCAGCAGCTTAGCTCTGGGCCCAAGCAATGAGCAGTTCTTC. This translates into CASSLALGPSNEQFF.

The chain uses TRBV6-2 or TRBV6-3 and TRBJ1-5; 9 bases map to TRBD1. Germline V gene data show CDR1 as MNHEY and CDR2 as SVGEGT. The ends lost 3 bases at V and 0 bases at J; junction bases unmatched: 9. CDR3 size: 18 residues. CDR3 region: CASSYGQGFSYSNQPQHF. CDR3 sequence (DNA): TGTGCCAGCAGTTATGGACAGGGGTTTTCTTATAGCAATCAGCCCCAGCATTTT.

The J gene is TRBJ1-1, the V gene TRBV6-5, with 8 bases matching TRBD1. Germline CDR1 and CDR2: MNHEY and SVGAGI. V shed 5 bases, J shed 1 base, and the junction held 6 bases outside the gene matches. The CDR3 has 15 residues. CDR3 loop: CASSLKGQANTEAFF. Written as DNA, the CDR3 is TGTGCCAGCAGTCTAAAGGGACAGGCGAACACTGAAGCTTTCTTT.

This sequence joins TRBV5-1 and TRBJ2-7, with 7 bases that match TRBD1. Per germline, CDR1 SGHRS and CDR2 YFSETQ. V lost 2 bases to trimming and J lost 0 bases; unmatched junction nucleotides: 8. This CDR3 has 16 amino acids. CDR3 sequence reads: CASSFQPGQSSYEQYF. The CDR3 bases are TGCGCCAGCAGCTTCCAACCGGGACAGAGCTCCTACGAGCAGTACTTC.

J is TRBJ1-5 and V is TRBV7-8; 11 bases fit TRBD1. Trimming took 4 bases from V and 7 from J; bases not matched to a gene: 3. Per germline, CDR1 SGHVS and CDR2 FQNEAQ. This CDR3 region has 14 residues. CDR3 nucleotides: TGTGCCAGCAGCTCGGGGACAGGGGGACAGCCCCAGCATTTT. Its protein is CASSSGTGGQPQHF.

The chain uses TRBV5-8 and TRBJ1-1, with D perhaps matching TRBD1 (5 bases). The germline gives CDR1 SGHTS, CDR2 YDEGEE. The CDR3 has 15 amino acids. V was clipped by 9 bases and J by 0 bases, with 18 bases between them. For the CDR3, the DNA is TGTGCCACCCCGGTGGGGCGGCCTCTGAACACTGAAGCTTTCTTT. It translates to CATPVGRPLNTEAFF.

The chain uses TRBV6-2 or TRBV6-3 and TRBJ2-5, with TRBD2 as a possible D gene (6 bases). The V gene's germline CDR1 is MNHEY and CDR2 SVGEGT. The germline V and J ends were trimmed by 7 bases and 5 bases, with 17 bases remaining between them. This CDR3 contains 14 residues. The CDR3 spells CASNPSWGVETQYF. Written as DNA, the CDR3 is TGTGCCAGCAACCCAAGTTGGGGGGTGGAGACCCAGTACTTC.

The V call is TRBV7-6, the J call TRBJ2-5; TRBD2 aligns across 8 bases. CDR3 length: 14 amino acids. Germline V CDR1 and CDR2: SGHVS, FNYEAQ. V lost 5 bases to trimming and J lost 4 bases; unmatched junction nucleotides: 6. The CDR3 sequence is CASSPRTSLETQYF. The CDR3 region has the DNA TGTGCCAGCAGCCCCCGGACTAGCCTAGAGACCCAGTACTTC.

The CDR3 DNA sequence: TGTGCCAGCAGTCCCGCCGGGAACACTGAAGCTTTCTTT. Its protein is CASSPAGNTEAFF. The rearrangement joins TRBV3-1 (or the pseudogene TRBV3-2) to TRBJ1-1, with D unresolved. Trimming took off 6 bases at V and 1 base at J, with 9 bases between the two ends. Per the germline V gene, CDR1 is LGHDT and CDR2 is YNNKEL (reference sequence). This CDR3 has 13 amino acids.

The V and J genes are TRBV5-1 and TRBJ2-3; the D gene is possibly TRBD1 (5 bases). V lost 7 bases, J lost 1 base, and 16 bases lay in between. Germline loops: CDR1 SGHRS, CDR2 YFSETQ. This CDR3 has 15 residues. CDR3 sequence: CASVPGATGTDTQYF. The DNA for the CDR3 is TGCGCCAGCGTTCCTGGGGCGACAGGCACAGATACGCAGTATTTT. Supplemented by reference TRBV5-1 and TRBJ2-3, the full variable domain reads KAGVTQTPRYLIKTRGQQVTLSCSPISGHRSVSWYQQTPGQGLQFLFEYFSETQRNKGNFPGRFSGRQFSNSRSEMNVSTLELGDSALYLCASVPGATGTDTQYFGPGTRLTVL.

This clone was seen a handful of times. V usage is TRBV2 and J usage is TRBJ1-1; D remains unclear. V lost 8 bases, J lost 1 base, and 11 bases lay in between. In germline, CDR1 is SNHLY, CDR2 FYNNEI. The CDR3 covers 13 residues. The CDR3 region has the DNA TGTGCCAGCCTTATTTATAGGAACACTGAAGCTTTCTTT. Protein product: CASLIYRNTEAFF.